These T cell receptor beta chains were read from a single sample in a study of T-cell reconstitution after alpha-beta-depleted transplantation in children. Each CDR3 protein is one row after TCRdb ran MiXCR on the PCR reads. The table includes 700,000 to 950,000 distinct CDR3 sequences, roughly 15% detected once. The sequencing here drew on PBMCs, mostly from graft donor cells, taken 360 days after TCRalphabeta/CD19-depleted stem cell transplant. Receptor source: a male patient under 18 who had a stem cell transplant for acute lymphoblastic leukemia, so the T cells may come from the graft donor. CDR3s include the opening cysteine and the closing phenylalanine or tryptophan. A D gene is named only where the DNA matches it firmly. Rows may omit the clone size; those that give it use once, few, many or a size class.

CDR3aa,CDR3nt,j_gene,d_gene,abundance,v_gene
CASSYSIAGGTYEQYF,TGTGCCAGCAGTTACTCGATTGCGGGAGGGACCTACGAGCAGTACTTC,TRBJ2-7,TRBD2,few,TRBV6-5
CAEGGNLGGELFF,TGCGCGGAAGGAGGGAATCTTGGCGGGGAGCTGTTTTTT,TRBJ2-2,NA,NA,TRBV20-1
CASTRWGILVTEAFF,TGTGCCAGCACACGGTGGGGGATCTTGGTCACTGAAGCTTTCTTT,TRBJ1-1,NA,few,TRBV5-6
CATSDPGTLLTDTQYF,TGTGCCACCAGTGATCCGGGGACACTTCTCACAGATACGCAGTATTTT,TRBJ2-3,NA,NA,TRBV24-1
CASSLGQGGLPQHF,TGCGCCAGCAGCTTGGGGCAGGGAGGGCTGCCCCAGCATTTT,TRBJ1-5,NA,few,TRBV5-1
CASSKQDPRGGYTF,TGTGCCAGCAGTAAACAGGATCCCAGAGGGGGCTACACCTTC,TRBJ1-2,NA,few,TRBV12-3/TRBV12-4
CASSEFTRADTQYF,TGTGCCAGCAGTGAATTCACTAGGGCAGATACGCAGTATTTT,TRBJ2-3,NA,NA,TRBV25-1
CSARNGLAGGGNIQYF,TGCAGTGCTAGAAACGGACTAGCGGGGGGGGGAAACATTCAGTACTTC,TRBJ2-4,TRBD2,NA,TRBV20-1
CASSPEAGMGETQYF,TGTGCCAGCTCACCGGAAGCAGGAATGGGGGAGACCCAGTACTTC,TRBJ2-5,NA,NA,TRBV18
CASSFVSGSSYEQYF,TGTGCCAGCAGTTTCGTTAGCGGGAGCTCCTACGAGCAGTACTTC,TRBJ2-7,TRBD2,many,TRBV12-3/TRBV12-4
CASSNLQGGGYEQYF,TGCGCCAGCAGCAACCTCCAGGGGGGAGGCTACGAGCAGTACTTC,TRBJ2-7,NA,NA,TRBV5-1
CASSLLLDEQFF,TGCGCCAGCAGCTTGCTCCTTGATGAGCAGTTCTTC,TRBJ2-1,NA,NA,TRBV5-1
CASKRGTSGLLEQYF,TGCGCCAGCAAGAGAGGGACTAGCGGACTTCTGGAGCAGTACTTC,TRBJ2-7,TRBD2,NA,TRBV5-1
CASSGRDRDNSPLHF,TGCGCCAGCAGCGGAAGGGACAGAGATAATTCACCCCTCCACTTT,TRBJ1-6,TRBD1,many,TRBV5-1
CASSLTGTSGRNGQYF,TGTGCCAGCAGCTTAACCGGGACTAGCGGGAGAAATGGGCAGTACTTC,TRBJ2-7,TRBD2,NA,TRBV7-3
CASSLIAGGSGELFF,TGTGCCAGCAGCTTAATCGCGGGAGGGTCCGGGGAGCTGTTTTTT,TRBJ2-2,TRBD2,NA,TRBV7-9
CASRLAGVHEQFF,TGCGCCAGCAGATTAGCGGGAGTTCATGAGCAGTTCTTC,TRBJ2-1,TRBD2,once,TRBV5-1
CASEGLPPGELFF,TGTGCCAGCGAGGGACTGCCTCCCGGGGAGCTGTTTTTT,TRBJ2-2,NA,NA,TRBV5-6
CASSITREQFF,TGTGCCAGCAGCATTACTCGCGAGCAGTTCTTC,TRBJ2-1,NA,few,TRBV3-1
CASSPLGNTDTQYF,TGTGCCAGCAGTCCTCTGGGTAACACAGATACGCAGTATTTT,TRBJ2-3,NA,NA,TRBV6-5
CSASQPPGKNIQYF,TGCAGTGCGAGCCAACCACCGGGCAAAAACATTCAGTACTTC,TRBJ2-4,NA,few,TRBV20-1